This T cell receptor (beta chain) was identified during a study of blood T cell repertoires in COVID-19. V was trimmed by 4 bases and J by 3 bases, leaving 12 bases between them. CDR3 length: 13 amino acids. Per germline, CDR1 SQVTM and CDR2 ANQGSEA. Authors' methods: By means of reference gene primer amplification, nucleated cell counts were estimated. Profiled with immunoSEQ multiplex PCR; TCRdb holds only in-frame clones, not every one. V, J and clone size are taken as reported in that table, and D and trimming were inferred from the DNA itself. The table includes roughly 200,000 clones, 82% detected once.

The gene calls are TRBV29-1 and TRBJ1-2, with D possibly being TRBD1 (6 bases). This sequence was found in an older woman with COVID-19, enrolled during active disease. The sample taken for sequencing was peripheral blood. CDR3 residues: CSVGRGGDYGYTF. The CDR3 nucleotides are TGCAGCGTTGGCAGGGGTGGGGACTATGGCTACACCTTC.